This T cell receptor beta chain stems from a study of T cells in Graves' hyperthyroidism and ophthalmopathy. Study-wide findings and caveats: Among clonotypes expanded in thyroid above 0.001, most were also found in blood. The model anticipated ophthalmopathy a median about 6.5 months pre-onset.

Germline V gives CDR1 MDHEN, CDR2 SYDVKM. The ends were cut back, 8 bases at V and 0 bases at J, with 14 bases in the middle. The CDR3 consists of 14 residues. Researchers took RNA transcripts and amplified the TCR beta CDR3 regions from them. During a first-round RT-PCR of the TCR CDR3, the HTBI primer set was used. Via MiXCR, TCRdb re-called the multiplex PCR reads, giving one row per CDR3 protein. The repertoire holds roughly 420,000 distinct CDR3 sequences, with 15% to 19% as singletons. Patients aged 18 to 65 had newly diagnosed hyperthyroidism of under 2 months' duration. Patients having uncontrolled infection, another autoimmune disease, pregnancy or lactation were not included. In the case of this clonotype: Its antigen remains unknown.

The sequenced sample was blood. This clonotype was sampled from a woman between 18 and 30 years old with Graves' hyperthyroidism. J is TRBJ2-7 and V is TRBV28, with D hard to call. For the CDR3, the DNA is TGTGCCAGCCTTACGCCTACACTCTCCTACGAGCAGTACTTC. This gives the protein CASLTPTLSYEQYF.